The present TCR beta chain was sequenced within a study of breast tumors, draining lymph nodes, adjacent tissues. Germline assignment: CDR1 SGHTA and CDR2 FQGNSA. The CDR3 has 11 residues. The ends were cut back, 8 bases at V and 5 bases at J, with 10 bases in the middle. TCRdb re-called the multiplex PCR reads with MiXCR, one entry per CDR3 protein. The data contain about 12,000 distinct CDR3 sequences, roughly two thirds of them singletons. The rearrangement uses TRBV7-2 and TRBJ2-7, with a weak D call TRBD2 (5 bases). Sequencing input: tumor-adjacent breast tissue. This receptor was identified in a female donor with breast cancer. Some clones in this sample may be carry-over from other donors' samples. Here the CDR3 reads CASGTGDEQYF. The CDR3 region has the DNA TGTGCCAGCGGTACCGGGGACGAGCAGTACTTC. Supplemented by reference TRBV7-2 and TRBJ2-7, the full variable domain reads GAGVSQSPSNKVTEKGKDVELRCDPISGHTALYWYRQSLGQGLEFLIYFQGNSAPDKSGLPSDRFSAERTGGSVSTLTIQRTQQEDSAVYLCASGTGDEQYFGPGTRLTVT.